The 24 T cell receptor beta chains reported below all come from one sample, sequenced in a study of T cells in localized non-small cell lung cancer. This table comes from immunoSEQ multiplex PCR, and its TCRdb copy is limited to in-frame clones, with some not included. The profile shows fewer than 7,500 clones, approximately 45% of them singletons. The sample consisted of lymph node tissue, taken before any cancer treatment. The receptors were gathered from a man aged 35 to 70 with stage I lung adenocarcinoma.

This chain joins TRBV29-1 and TRBJ1-1; D uncertain. Between the trimmed V and J ends, which lost 3 bases and 1 base, there was a span of 12 bases. CDR3 length: 14 amino acids. In germline, CDR1 is SQVTM, CDR2 ANQGSEA. As DNA, the CDR3 is TGCAGCGTTGAGGCATCGGGGTCGAACACTGAAGCTTTCTTT. Its translation: CSVEASGSNTEAFF.

This clone showed up just once. V is TRBV18 and J is TRBJ2-3; the match to TRBD2 covers 11 bases. The CDR3 has 15 residues. The germline V gene has CDR1 KGHSH and CDR2 LQKENI. V dropped 9 bases and J dropped 6; count of bases not matched to a gene: 11. The CDR3 sequence: CASSFTSGRRDTQYF. The CDR3 DNA sequence: TGTGCCAGTTCATTTACTAGCGGGAGAAGGGATACGCAGTATTTT.

The chain has TRBV28 and TRBJ2-7; D perhaps matches TRBD2 (6 bases). The CDR3 spans 14 residues. The ends were cut back, 5 bases at V and 3 bases at J, with 14 bases in the middle. CDR1 and CDR2 (germline): MDHEN, SYDVKM. CDR3 residues: CASSPGRGVYEQYF. CDR3 coding DNA: TGTGCCAGCAGTCCCGGACGCGGGGTCTACGAGCAGTACTTC.

The genes are TRBV5-1 and TRBJ1-1; 7 bases are shared with TRBD1. CDR3 length equals 15 residues. Germline CDR1 is SGHRS and CDR2 is YFSETQ. V dropped 4 bases and J dropped 6; count of bases not matched to a gene: 12. The CDR3 spells CASSAGQTRIPEAFF. Here the CDR3 DNA reads TGCGCCAGCAGCGCGGGACAGACCCGGATTCCTGAAGCTTTCTTT.

This clone was seen a few times. The rearrangement joins TRBV6-8 to TRBJ1-5; TRBD1 might be the D (5 bases). V was pared by 5 bases and J by 7 bases, with 18 bases between. The length of the CDR3 is 15 residues. Germline loops: CDR1 MNHGY, CDR2 SAAAGT. The CDR3 loop is CASSAGSQGGQPQHF. CDR3 in DNA: TGTGCCAGCAGTGCCGGCAGTCAGGGAGGACAGCCCCAGCATTTT.

This chain's CDR3 is CASSQSRGKAFF. Written as DNA, the CDR3 is TGTGCCAGCAGCCAATCCAGGGGGAAAGCTTTCTTT. This sequence joins TRBV14 and TRBJ1-1, with 7 nucleotides matching TRBD1. V was clipped by 2 bases and J by 9 bases; unmatched bases: 3. CDR1 is SGHDN and CDR2 is FVKESK in the germline V gene. The length of the CDR3 is 12 residues.

The V gene is TRBV14, the J gene TRBJ2-2; no reliable D call. The CDR3 loop spans 15 amino acids. The germline V gene encodes CDR1 SGHDN and CDR2 FVKESK. Trimming took 6 bases from V and 1 from J, leaving 12 bases between them. The CDR3 coding sequence is TGTGCCAGCAGTAAGGAGCTAGGGAACACCGGGGAGCTGTTTTTT. Amino acids: CASSKELGNTGELFF.

This sequence joins TRBV29-1 and TRBJ2-7, with TRBD2 matching over 12 bases. Germline CDR1 SQVTM, CDR2 ANQGSEA. Germline trimming cut 7 bases from V and 4 bases from J; bases unmatched to any gene: 11. This CDR3 contains 15 residues. CDR3 protein: CSAVGGLAGVYEQYF. The CDR3 DNA follows: TGCAGCGCTGTGGGGGGACTAGCGGGTGTGTACGAGCAGTACTTC.

A few counts support this clone. This chain links TRBV11-1 with TRBJ2-1; D remains unclear. With 3 bases removed from V and 6 bases from J, the gap between germline ends came to 12 bases. Germline CDR1 is SGHAT and CDR2 is FQDESV (reference sequence). The CDR3 has 14 amino acids. The CDR3 sequence: CASSLGFRVNEQFF. CDR3 nucleotide sequence: TGTGCCAGCAGCTTGGGGTTCCGCGTCAATGAGCAGTTCTTC.

Written as DNA, the CDR3 is TGCAGCGTAGACGACAGGTTTCCGACAGATACGCAGTATTTT. Residues: CSVDDRFPTDTQYF. The gene calls are TRBV29-1 and TRBJ2-3, with D possibly TRBD1 on 6 matching bases. This CDR3 has 14 residues. Germline values: CDR1 SQVTM, CDR2 ANQGSEA. The V end lost 6 bases, the J end lost 3 bases, and 16 bases lay between the germline ends.

There are a few counts of this clone. The chain has TRBV6-8 and TRBJ2-7; unclear D gene. V lost 4 bases and J lost 2, with 9 bases in between. CDR3 length: 13 amino acids. Germline values: CDR1 MNHGY, CDR2 SAAAGT. The CDR3 DNA reads as TGTGCCAGCAGTTTGGACGGTACCTACGAGCAGTACTTC. Protein: CASSLDGTYEQYF.

This chain connects TRBV28 to TRBJ2-7; D is undetermined. The germline gives CDR1 MDHEN, CDR2 SYDVKM. V gave up 6 bases and J gave up 2 bases, with 8 bases separating them. This CDR3 region has 12 residues. The CDR3 loop is CASRSVPYEQYF. The CDR3 DNA reads as TGTGCCAGCAGGTCGGTTCCCTACGAGCAGTACTTC. Full variable domain (remainder filled in from reference TRBV28 and TRBJ2-7): DVKVTQSSRYLVKRTGEKVFLECVQDMDHENMFWYRQDPGLGLRLIYFSYDVKMKEKGDIPEGYSVSREKKERFSLILESASTNQTSMYLCASRSVPYEQYFGPGTRLTVT.

This clone was counted only a few times. The chain links TRBV11-3 to TRBJ1-4; the D gene is possibly TRBD1 (6 bases). The CDR3 spans 14 residues. Germline lookup yields CDR1 SGHNT and CDR2 YENEEA. V lost 1 base, J lost 5 bases, and 8 bases lay in between. The CDR3 spells CASSLVGGNEKLFF. The DNA of the CDR3 is TGTGCCAGCAGCTTAGTAGGGGGAAATGAAAAACTGTTTTTT. The variable domain in full, completed from reference TRBV11-3 and TRBJ1-4, reads EAGVVQSPRYKIIEKKQPVAFWCNPISGHNTLYWYLQNLGQGPELLIRYENEEAVDDSQLPKDRFSAERLKGVDSTLKIQPAELGDSAVYLCASSLVGGNEKLFFGSGTQLSVL.

In its sample, this clone was seen a few times. The J gene is TRBJ1-1, the V gene TRBV6-8, with 7 bases lining up with TRBD1. Germline V gene data show CDR1 as MNHGY and CDR2 as SAAAGT. After removal of 5 bases from V and 4 bases from J, the junction contained 13 bases not matched to a gene. The CDR3 is 16 residues long. CDR3: CASSDRGGTGATEAFF. The CDR3 bases are TGTGCCAGCAGTGACCGAGGGGGCACGGGCGCCACTGAAGCTTTCTTT.

The rearrangement joins TRBV28 to TRBJ2-7; D is possibly TRBD1 or TRBD2 (5 bases each). The CDR3 extends over 16 amino acids. Trimming removed 2 bases at V and 3 bases at J, with 17 bases between. Germline V CDR1 and CDR2: MDHEN, SYDVKM. The CDR3 region has the DNA TGTGCCAGCAGTTTACGGTTTGGGACCGTTGGCTACGAGCAGTACTTC. It encodes CASSLRFGTVGYEQYF.

The rearrangement uses TRBV5-1 and TRBJ1-1; 7 bases are shared with TRBD1. This CDR3 is built from 14 residues. Germline V gene sequence: CDR1 SGHRS, CDR2 YFSETQ. The ends lost 4 bases at V and 1 base at J; junction bases unmatched: 4. The CDR3 spells CASSQRQGNTEAFF. CDR3 nucleotides: TGCGCCAGCAGCCAAAGACAGGGGAACACTGAAGCTTTCTTT.

The table lists this clone with a few counts. V gene TRBV11-3 combines with J gene TRBJ1-2; D perhaps matches TRBD1 (5 bases). CDR3 length: 16 residues. The V and J ends lost 3 bases and 2 bases respectively, with 16 bases between them. CDR1 and CDR2 (germline): SGHNT, YENEEA. The CDR3 is CASSLGRGSPNYGYTF. In nucleotides, the CDR3 is TGTGCCAGCAGCTTGGGTAGGGGTTCCCCCAACTATGGCTACACCTTC.

The rearrangement joins TRBV28 to TRBJ1-2; the match to TRBD1 covers 11 bases. In germline, CDR1 is MDHEN, CDR2 SYDVKM. The CDR3 sequence is 14 residues long. V was pared by 8 bases and J by 7 bases, with 9 bases of the junction left unmatched. CDR3 DNA: TGTGCCAGCTGCCGGGACAGGGGGATGGGTGGCTACACCTTC. Translated: CASCRDRGMGGYTF.

There are a few counts of this clone. V and J are TRBV9 and TRBJ2-3, with D maybe TRBD1 (6 bases). Trimming removed 3 bases from V and 0 bases from J, with 11 bases in between. Germline CDR1 is SGDLS and CDR2 is YYNGEE. This CDR3 has 15 amino acids. The CDR3 protein is CASSANQGSTDTQYF. CDR3 in DNA: TGTGCCAGCAGCGCCAACCAGGGGAGCACAGATACGCAGTATTTT.

The chain uses TRBV30 and TRBJ1-3; D not certain. The CDR3 is 16 amino acids. Germline V CDR1 and CDR2: GTSNPN, SVGIG (reference sequence). V was cut by 2 bases and J by 0 bases, with 14 bases left in between. The DNA of the CDR3 is TGTGCCTGGAGTTCTCGTTCCGGGTACTCTGGAAACACCATATATTTT. Translated, it gives CAWSSRSGYSGNTIYF.

The CDR3 loop is CASSLDRPAGYEQYF. DNA of the CDR3: TGTGCCAGCAGTCTGGACAGGCCCGCCGGGTACGAGCAGTACTTC. J is TRBJ2-7 and V is TRBV11-3, with 7 positions matching TRBD1. Germline V gives CDR1 SGHNT, CDR2 YENEEA. This CDR3 contains 15 residues. Trimming removed 6 bases from V and 4 bases from J; junction bases left unmatched: 12.

This chain connects TRBV6-8 to TRBJ2-2; possibly TRBD1 for D (5 bases). Germline CDR1 and CDR2: MNHGY and SAAAGT. The CDR3 loop spans 13 amino acids. V lost 5 bases to trimming and J lost 5 bases, with 9 bases between them. The CDR3: CASSPRDTGELFF. In DNA form, the CDR3 reads TGTGCCAGCAGTCCCAGGGATACCGGGGAGCTGTTTTTT.

In this sample, this clone turned up a few times. The chain has TRBV11-3 and TRBJ1-2; TRBD1 is a possible D gene (6 bases). Germline V CDR1 and CDR2: SGHNT, YENEEA. Between the trimmed V and J ends, which lost 3 bases and 3 bases, there was a span of 11 bases. CDR3 length equals 14 residues. CDR3 sequence: CASSFRQADYGYTF. The CDR3 nucleotides read TGTGCCAGCAGCTTCAGACAGGCCGACTATGGCTACACCTTC.

In its sample, this clone was seen a few times. V gene TRBV6-8 combines with J gene TRBJ1-6; a possible D gene is TRBD1 (5 bases). Germline V lookup: CDR1 MNHGY, CDR2 SAAAGT. This CDR3 is built from 14 residues. Trimming stripped 2 bases from V and 7 bases from J, with 9 bases between. In DNA form, the CDR3 reads TGTGCCAGCAGTTACCCGACAGACAATTCACCCCTCCACTTT. Translation: CASSYPTDNSPLHF.